This TCR beta chain came from a study of cytomegalovirus exposure and HLA in healthy donors. This CDR3 spans 16 amino acids. Germline CDR1 SGHNT, CDR2 YYREEE (reference sequence). Trimming stripped 5 bases from V and 1 base from J, with 17 bases between. Primers: 60 Vbeta forward and 13 Jbeta reverse. Produced via immunoSEQ multiplex PCR; TCRdb's table is partial and in-frame only. The profile covers approximately 140,000 clones, with around 81% appearing a single time and about 0.74% taken by the ten largest. The chain recombines TRBV5-4 with TRBJ2-3, with a possible D match to TRBD2 (6 bases). The TCR originated in a man between 18 and 29 years old in good health and CMV-seronegative. Sample: PBMCs. The CDR3 DNA is TGTGCCAGCAGTTACGAGGGACTTAGCGGCACAGATACGCAGTATTTT. As protein: CASSYEGLSGTDTQYF.